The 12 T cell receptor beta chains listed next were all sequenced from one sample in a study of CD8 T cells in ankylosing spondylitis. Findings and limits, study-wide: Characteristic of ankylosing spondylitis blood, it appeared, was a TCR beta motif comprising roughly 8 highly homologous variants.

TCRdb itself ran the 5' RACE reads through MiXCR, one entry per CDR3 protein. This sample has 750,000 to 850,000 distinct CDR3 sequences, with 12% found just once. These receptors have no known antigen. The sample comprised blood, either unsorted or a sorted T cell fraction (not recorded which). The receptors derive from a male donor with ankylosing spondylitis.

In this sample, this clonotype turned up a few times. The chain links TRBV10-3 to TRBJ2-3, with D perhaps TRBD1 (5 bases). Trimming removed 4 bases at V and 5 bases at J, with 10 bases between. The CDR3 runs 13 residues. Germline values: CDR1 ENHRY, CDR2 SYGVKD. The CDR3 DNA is TGTGCCATCAGTGTAAGGGGCGGAGATACGCAGTATTTT. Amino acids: CAISVRGGDTQYF.

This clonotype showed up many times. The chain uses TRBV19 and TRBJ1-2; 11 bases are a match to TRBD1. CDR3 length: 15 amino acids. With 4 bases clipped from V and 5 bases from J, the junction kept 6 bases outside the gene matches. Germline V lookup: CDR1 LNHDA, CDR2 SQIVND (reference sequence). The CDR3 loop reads CASSKGQGASYGYTF. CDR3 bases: TGTGCCAGTAGTAAAGGACAGGGGGCGTCATATGGCTACACCTTC.

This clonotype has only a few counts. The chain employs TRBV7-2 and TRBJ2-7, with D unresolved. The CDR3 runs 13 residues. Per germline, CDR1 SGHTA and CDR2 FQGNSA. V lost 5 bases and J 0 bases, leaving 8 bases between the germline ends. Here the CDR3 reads CASSPWNSYEQYF. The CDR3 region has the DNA TGTGCCAGCAGCCCCTGGAACTCCTACGAGCAGTACTTC.

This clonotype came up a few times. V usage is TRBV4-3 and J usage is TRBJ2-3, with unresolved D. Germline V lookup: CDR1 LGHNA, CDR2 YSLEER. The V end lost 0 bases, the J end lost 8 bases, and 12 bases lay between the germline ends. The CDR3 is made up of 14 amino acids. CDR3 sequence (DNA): TGCGCCAGCAGCCAAGAGCCGAGAATTTCTACGCAGTATTTT. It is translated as CASSQEPRISTQYF.

The CDR3 DNA reads TGCAGTGCTACAGGACGCGCACGGGGGAACACTGAAGCTTTCTTT. It yields the protein CSATGRARGNTEAFF. The rearrangement joins TRBV20-1 to TRBJ1-1; D is uncertain. Germline CDR1 is DFQATT and CDR2 is SNEGSKA (reference sequence). The germline V and J ends were trimmed by 4 bases and 1 base, with 16 bases remaining between them. This CDR3 has 15 amino acids.

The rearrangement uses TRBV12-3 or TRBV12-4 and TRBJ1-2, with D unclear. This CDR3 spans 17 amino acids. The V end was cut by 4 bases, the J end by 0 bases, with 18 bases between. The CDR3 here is CASSSYTRTDANYGYTF. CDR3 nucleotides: TGTGCCAGCAGTTCCTATACCAGGACGGACGCTAACTATGGCTACACCTTC.

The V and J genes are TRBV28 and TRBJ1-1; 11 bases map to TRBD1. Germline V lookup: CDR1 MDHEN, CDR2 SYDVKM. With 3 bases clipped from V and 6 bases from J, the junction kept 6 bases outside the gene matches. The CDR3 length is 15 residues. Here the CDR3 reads CASSFGGQGAPEAFF. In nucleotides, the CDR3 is TGTGCCAGCAGTTTCGGAGGACAGGGGGCCCCTGAAGCTTTCTTT. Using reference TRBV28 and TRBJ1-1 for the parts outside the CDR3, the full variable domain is DVKVTQSSRYLVKRTGEKVFLECVQDMDHENMFWYRQDPGLGLRLIYFSYDVKMKEKGDIPEGYSVSREKKERFSLILESASTNQTSMYLCASSFGGQGAPEAFFGQGTRLTVV.

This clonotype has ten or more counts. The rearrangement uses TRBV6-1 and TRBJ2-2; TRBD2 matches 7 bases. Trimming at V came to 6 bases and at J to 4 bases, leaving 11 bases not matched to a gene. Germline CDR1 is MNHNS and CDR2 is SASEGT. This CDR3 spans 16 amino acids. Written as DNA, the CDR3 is TGTGCCAGCAGCCCGTCTTTAGCGGGTTCCACCGGGGAGCTGTTTTTT. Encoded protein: CASSPSLAGSTGELFF.

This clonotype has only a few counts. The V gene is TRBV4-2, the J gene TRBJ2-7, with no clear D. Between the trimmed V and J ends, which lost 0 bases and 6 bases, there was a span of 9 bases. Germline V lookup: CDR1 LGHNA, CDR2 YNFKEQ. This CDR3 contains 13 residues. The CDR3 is CASSQEVGSEQYF. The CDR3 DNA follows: TGTGCCAGCAGCCAAGAAGTGGGCTCCGAGCAGTACTTC.

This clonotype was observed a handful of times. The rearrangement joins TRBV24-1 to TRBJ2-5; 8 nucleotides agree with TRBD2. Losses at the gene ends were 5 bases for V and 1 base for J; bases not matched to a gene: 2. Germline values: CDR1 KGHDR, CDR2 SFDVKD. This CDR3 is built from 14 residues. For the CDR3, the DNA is TGTGCCACCAGTGCCGGGGGGGTCCAAGAGACCCAGTACTTC. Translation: CATSAGGVQETQYF.

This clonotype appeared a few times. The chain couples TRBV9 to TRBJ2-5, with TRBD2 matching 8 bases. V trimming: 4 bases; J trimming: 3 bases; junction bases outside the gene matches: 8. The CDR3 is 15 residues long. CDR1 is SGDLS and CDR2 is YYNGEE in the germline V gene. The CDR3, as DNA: TGTGCCAGCAGCTCATCCGGACTAGCTAAAGAGACCCAGTACTTC. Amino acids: CASSSSGLAKETQYF.

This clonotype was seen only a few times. The CDR3 bases are TGCAGTGCTAGATCCCCAGGAAGGCCCCTCCACTTT. This encodes CSARSPGRPLHF. The chain joins TRBV20-1 to TRBJ1-6; D not certain. The CDR3 extends over 12 amino acids. Germline V gives CDR1 DFQATT, CDR2 SNEGSKA (reference sequence). Trimming pared 2 bases from V and 13 bases from J, leaving 12 bases between.